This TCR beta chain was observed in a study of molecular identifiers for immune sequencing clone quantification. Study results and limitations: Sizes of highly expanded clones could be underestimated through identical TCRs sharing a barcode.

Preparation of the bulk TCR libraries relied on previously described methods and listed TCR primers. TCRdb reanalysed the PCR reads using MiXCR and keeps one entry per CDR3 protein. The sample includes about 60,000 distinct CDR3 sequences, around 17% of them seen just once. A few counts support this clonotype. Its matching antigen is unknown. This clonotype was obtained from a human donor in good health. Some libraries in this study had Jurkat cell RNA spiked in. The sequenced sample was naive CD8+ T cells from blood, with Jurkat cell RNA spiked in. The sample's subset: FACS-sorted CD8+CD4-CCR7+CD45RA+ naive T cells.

CDR3 sequence: CASSSGQGVYGYTF. CDR3 nucleotides: TGTGCCAGCAGCTCCGGACAGGGGGTATATGGCTACACCTTC. The chain couples TRBV11-3 to TRBJ1-2; 10 bases map to TRBD1. The germline gives CDR1 SGHNT, CDR2 YENEEA. The CDR3 is 14 amino acids. The ends lost 4 bases at V and 5 bases at J; junction bases unmatched: 4.